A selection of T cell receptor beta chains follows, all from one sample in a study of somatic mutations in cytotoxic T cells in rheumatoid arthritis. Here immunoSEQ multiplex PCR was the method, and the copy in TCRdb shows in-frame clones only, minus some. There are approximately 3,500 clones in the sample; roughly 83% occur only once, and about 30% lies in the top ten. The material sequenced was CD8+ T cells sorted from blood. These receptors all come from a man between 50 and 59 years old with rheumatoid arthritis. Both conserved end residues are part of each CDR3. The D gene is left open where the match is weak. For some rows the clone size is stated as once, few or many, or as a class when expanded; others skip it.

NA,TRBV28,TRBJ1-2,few,TGTGCCAGCAGTCCCACCAGGGCTACTACTGGAAGGTGCACCTTC,CASSPTRATTGRCTF
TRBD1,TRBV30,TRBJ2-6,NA,TGTGCCATACAGGGGGTTGGGGCCAACGTCCTGACTTTC,CAIQGVGANVLTF
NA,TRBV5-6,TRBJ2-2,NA,TGTGCCAGCAGCTTGGGGCCGCCCATCACCGGGGAGCTGTTTTTT,CASSLGPPITGELFF
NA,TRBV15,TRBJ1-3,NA,TGTGCCACCAGCCCCAGGGCTGGAAACACCATATATTTT,CATSPRAGNTIYF
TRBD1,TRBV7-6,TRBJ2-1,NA,TGTGCCAGCAGCTTAGTTGTCAGGGGACAGGGCTCTTACAATGAGCAGTTCTTC,CASSLVVRGQGSYNEQFF
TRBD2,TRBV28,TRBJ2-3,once,TGTGCCAGCAGTTTCCAACCCGGACTAGCGGGAGGGGAGAAGCACGGAGATACGCAGTATTTT,CASSFQPGLAGGEKHGDTQYF
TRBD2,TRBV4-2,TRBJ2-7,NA,TGTGCCAGCAGCCAGAGAGGACTAGTACAGGTCTACGAGCAGTACTTC,CASSQRGLVQVYEQYF
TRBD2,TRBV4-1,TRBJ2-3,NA,TGCGCCAGCAGCCATAGAGTTGGGGGGCGGGGGGCAGATACGCAGTATTTT,CASSHRVGGRGADTQYF
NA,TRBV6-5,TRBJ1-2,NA,TGTGCCAGCAGTTACTCGGGCCTGCCCTCCGACTATGGCTACACCTTC,CASSYSGLPSDYGYTF
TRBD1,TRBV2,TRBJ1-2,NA,TGTGCCAGCAGGAACAGGGGTGACTATGGCTACACCTTC,CASRNRGDYGYTF
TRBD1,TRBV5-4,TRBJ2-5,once,TGTGCCAGCAGCTACGACAGGGATGAAGAGACCCAGTACTTC,CASSYDRDEETQYF
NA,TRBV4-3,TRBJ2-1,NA,TGCGCCAGCAGCCAAGACGGTCGGAATGAGCAGTTCTTC,CASSQDGRNEQFF
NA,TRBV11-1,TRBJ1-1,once,TGTGCCAGCAGCCAACCATCCCGGGGGATAAACGCTGAAGCTTTCTTT,CASSQPSRGINAEAFF
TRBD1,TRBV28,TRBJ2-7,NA,TGTGCCAGCAGTTTCGGACAGGGTTCGTTCGACGAGCAGTACTTC,CASSFGQGSFDEQYF
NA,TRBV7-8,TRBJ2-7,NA,TGTGCCAGCAGCTTAGTAACCGGGACCTACGAGCAGTACTTC,CASSLVTGTYEQYF
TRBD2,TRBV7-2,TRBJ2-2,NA,TGTGCCAGCAGCTGGGGACTAGCTGGGACCGGGGAGCTGTTTTTT,CASSWGLAGTGELFF
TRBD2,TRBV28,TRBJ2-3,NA,TGTGCCAGCAGTTTATGGGCCCCCTCCCTACTAGCGGGAGGTAGCACAGATACGCAGTATTTT,CASSLWAPSLLAGGSTDTQYF
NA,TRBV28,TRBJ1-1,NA,TGTGCCAGCAGTTTACAGAACACTGAAGCTTTCTTT,CASSLQNTEAFF
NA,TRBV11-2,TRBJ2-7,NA,TGTGCCAGCAGCTTATCCGGGACACAATACGAGCAGTACTTC,CASSLSGTQYEQYF
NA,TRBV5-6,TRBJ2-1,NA,TGTGCCAGCAGCACCTTAGGGGGTAAATACAATGAGCAGTTCTTC,CASSTLGGKYNEQFF
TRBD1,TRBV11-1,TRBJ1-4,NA,TGTGCCAGCAGCAGACCGGGACAGGGGCGGAATGAAAAACTGTTTTTT,CASSRPGQGRNEKLFF
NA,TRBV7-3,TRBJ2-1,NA,TGTGCCAGCAGCTCATCGAAGGGAGGAACGGGGCACAATGAGCAGTTCTTC,CASSSSKGGTGHNEQFF
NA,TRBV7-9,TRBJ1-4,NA,TGTGCCAGCAGCGCCGGGACAACATCCGAAAAACTGTTTTTT,CASSAGTTSEKLFF